These 30 T cell receptor beta chains were sequenced from one sample in a study of blood T cell repertoires in COVID-19. Only in-frame clones appear in the TCRdb table, and some are missing; sequencing was by immunoSEQ multiplex PCR. The sample has about 180,000 clones, about 81% seen once. Sample: peripheral blood. The source of these receptors is an elderly woman with COVID-19, enrolled during active disease.

This clone showed up just a few times. The rearrangement joins TRBV23-1 to TRBJ2-5, with TRBD1 matching over 8 bases. TRBV23-1 is an ORF; its function is uncertain. The CDR3 runs to 18 residues. V lost 0 bases, J lost 4 bases, and 13 bases stayed unmatched. The chain's CDR3 is CASSQSPGGHPYPETQYF. The CDR3 coding sequence is TGCGCCAGCAGTCAATCGCCAGGGGGCCACCCCTACCCAGAGACCCAGTACTTC.

CDR3 DNA sequence: TGTGCCAGCAGTCCCCTATCGTCTCATGATGAGCAGTTCTTC. It is translated as CASSPLSSHDEQFF. The chain carries TRBV6-5 and TRBJ2-1; no clear D. Per the germline V gene, CDR1 is MNHEY and CDR2 is SVGAGI. V lost 5 bases, J lost 8 bases, and 16 bases lay in between. The CDR3 loop spans 14 amino acids.

This clone has a single count. The rearrangement uses TRBV27 and TRBJ2-1; 8 bases line up with TRBD2. CDR3 length equals 15 residues. The ends lost 2 bases at V and 4 bases at J; junction bases unmatched: 4. In germline, CDR1 is MNHEY, CDR2 SMNVEV (reference sequence). The CDR3 region is CASSLVAGGYNEQFF. CDR3 sequence (DNA): TGTGCCAGCAGTTTAGTTGCGGGAGGTTACAATGAGCAGTTCTTC.

The rearrangement joins TRBV20-1 to TRBJ2-7, with D uncertain. The CDR3 is 11 residues long. Trimming stripped 6 bases from V and 3 bases from J, with 9 bases between. Germline V lookup: CDR1 DFQATT, CDR2 SNEGSKA (reference sequence). This chain's CDR3 is CSAPFGYEQYF. Written as DNA, the CDR3 is TGCAGTGCCCCGTTCGGCTACGAGCAGTACTTC.

The chain uses TRBV19 and TRBJ2-5; 8 nucleotides line up with TRBD2. Germline assignment: CDR1 LNHDA and CDR2 SQIVND (reference sequence). CDR3 length equals 14 residues. V lost 1 base and J lost 5; bases outside the gene matches: 3. CDR3 nucleotide sequence: TGTGCCAGTAGTATAGTCGGGAGGGACGAGACCCAGTACTTC. Residues: CASSIVGRDETQYF. Using reference TRBV19 and TRBJ2-5 for the parts outside the CDR3, the full variable domain is DGGITQSPKYLFRKEGQNVTLSCEQNLNHDAMYWYRQDPGQGLRLIYYSQIVNDFQKGDIAEGYSVSREKKESFPLTVTSAQKNPTAFYLCASSIVGRDETQYFGPGTRLLVL.

This chain joins TRBV7-2 and TRBJ2-1; unclear D gene. CDR3 length equals 13 residues. Germline CDR1 is SGHTA and CDR2 is FQGNSA. V lost 2 bases, J lost 9 bases, and 11 bases lay in between. The CDR3 DNA is TGTGCCAGCAGCTTACTCGAATCGGTTGAGCAGTTCTTC. Residues: CASSLLESVEQFF.

The rearrangement links TRBV18 to TRBJ1-2, with D perhaps TRBD1 (5 bases). Germline-derived CDR1 and CDR2 are KGHSH and LQKENI. The CDR3 is 15 amino acids. Trimming left V 2 bases short and J 5 bases short, with 15 bases between. The chain's CDR3 is CASSPTGGERYGYTF. As DNA, the CDR3 is TGTGCCAGCTCACCAACGGGGGGGGAGAGATATGGCTACACCTTC.

The V call is TRBV3-1 (or the pseudogene TRBV3-2), the J call TRBJ2-7; 8 bases map to TRBD2. CDR1 is LGHDT, CDR2 YNNKEL, per germline (reference sequence). J gave up 3 bases and V 0 bases, and 4 bases lay outside the gene matches. The CDR3 length is 15 residues. The CDR3 bases are TGTGCCAGCAGCCAAGAGCCTAGCGGGTTCTACGAGCAGTACTTC. Encoded protein: CASSQEPSGFYEQYF.

The chain combines TRBV3-1 (or the pseudogene TRBV3-2) with TRBJ2-4; 15 bases match TRBD2. V shed 1 base, J shed 5 bases, and the junction held 9 bases outside the gene matches. Germline V gives CDR1 LGHDT, CDR2 YNNKEL (reference sequence). The length of the CDR3 is 19 residues. CDR3 sequence (DNA): TGTGCCAGCAGCCAAGCTTCTTGGGGACTAGCGGGGGGTCAAAACATTCAGTACTTC. It encodes CASSQASWGLAGGQNIQYF.

The chain combines TRBV7-9 with TRBJ2-1, with a tentative D call TRBD2 (6 bases). Germline CDR1 is SEHNR and CDR2 is FQNEAQ (reference sequence). V dropped 5 bases and J dropped 0 bases, with 11 bases sitting between them. This CDR3 comprises 15 residues. This chain's CDR3 is CASSDSGLSYNEQFF. The CDR3 DNA reads TGTGCCAGCAGCGATAGCGGCCTCTCCTACAATGAGCAGTTCTTC.

The chain's CDR3 is CASSLSGSTNEKLFF. The CDR3 DNA follows: TGTGCCAGCAGTTTATCGGGGTCAACTAATGAAAAACTGTTTTTT. The chain recombines TRBV28 with TRBJ1-4; D not resolved. The CDR3 totals 15 residues. Germline V gene data show CDR1 as MDHEN and CDR2 as SYDVKM. The germline V and J ends were trimmed by 1 base and 0 bases, with 6 bases remaining between them. The whole variable domain, remainder taken from reference TRBV28 and TRBJ1-4, is DVKVTQSSRYLVKRTGEKVFLECVQDMDHENMFWYRQDPGLGLRLIYFSYDVKMKEKGDIPEGYSVSREKKERFSLILESASTNQTSMYLCASSLSGSTNEKLFFGSGTQLSVL.

This rearrangement joins TRBV6-5 to TRBJ2-2, with D tentatively TRBD1 (5 bases). This CDR3 has 15 residues. The germline V gene has CDR1 MNHEY and CDR2 SVGAGI. Trimming left V 0 bases short and J 7 bases short, with 12 bases between. DNA of the CDR3: TGTGCCAGCAGTTACTCGAATCAGGGTCTCGGGGAGCTGTTTTTT. This sequence encodes CASSYSNQGLGELFF.

The chain carries TRBV7-2 and TRBJ2-5; D might be TRBD2 (6 bases). V lost 1 base and J 5 bases, leaving 14 bases between the germline ends. Germline V gene lookup returns CDR1 SGHTA and CDR2 FQGNSA. This CDR3 spans 15 amino acids. CDR3 nucleotides: TGTGCCAGCAGCTTAGATTCTAGCGAGGTGGAGACCCAGTACTTC. Protein: CASSLDSSEVETQYF.

The genes are TRBV4-1 and TRBJ1-5, with TRBD1 matching 7 bases. Losses at the gene ends were 0 bases for V and 7 bases for J; bases not matched to a gene: 12. The CDR3 loop spans 17 amino acids. Germline values: CDR1 MGHRA, CDR2 YSYEKL. CDR3 sequence reads: CASSQDSYDRALQPQHF. DNA of the CDR3: TGCGCCAGCAGCCAAGATTCATACGACAGGGCCCTACAGCCCCAGCATTTT.

This clone was counted between two and nine times. V and J are TRBV7-8 and TRBJ2-7; 7 nucleotides line up with TRBD1. The germline V gene encodes CDR1 SGHVS and CDR2 FQNEAQ. This CDR3 spans 14 amino acids. V shed 3 bases, J shed 3 bases, and the junction held 5 bases outside the gene matches. The CDR3: CASSFGQDYYEQYF. The CDR3 nucleotides are TGTGCCAGCAGCTTTGGACAGGATTACTACGAGCAGTACTTC.

The table lists this clone with many counts. The chain joins TRBV13 to TRBJ2-1; 10 positions match TRBD2. The CDR3 extends over 15 amino acids. V gave up 1 base and J gave up 10 bases; unmatched junction bases: 7. From germline, CDR1 is PRHDT and CDR2 FYEKMQ (reference sequence). CDR3 sequence: CASSLVGLAGAEQFF. The CDR3, as DNA: TGTGCCAGCAGCTTAGTGGGGCTAGCGGGAGCGGAGCAGTTCTTC.

The J gene is TRBJ2-1, the V gene TRBV18; 9 nucleotides line up with TRBD1. This CDR3 comprises 13 residues. The V segment lost 8 bases and the J segment 4 bases; nucleotides outside the gene matches: 3. From germline, CDR1 is KGHSH and CDR2 LQKENI. CDR3 bases: TGTGCCAGCCAGGGACAGGGTTACAATGAGCAGTTCTTC. This encodes CASQGQGYNEQFF.

The chain links TRBV7-7 to TRBJ2-5; perhaps TRBD1 as D (6 bases). This CDR3 has 13 amino acids. V shed 1 base and J shed 5 bases, with 8 bases lying between them. The germline CDR1 and CDR2 sequences are SSHAT and FNYEAQ (reference sequence). The CDR3 is CASSLDRDETQYF. The CDR3 nucleotides are TGTGCCAGCAGCTTAGACAGGGATGAGACCCAGTACTTC.

The genes are TRBV5-4 and TRBJ1-4; D call uncertain. This CDR3 comprises 13 residues. V was cut by 4 bases and J by 5 bases, with 9 bases left in between. Looked up from germline, CDR1 is SGHNT and CDR2 is YYREEE (reference sequence). The CDR3 sequence is CASSQSGNEKLFF. Here the CDR3 DNA reads TGTGCCAGCAGCCAATCAGGAAATGAAAAACTGTTTTTT. The entire variable domain, with the rest obtained from reference TRBV5-4 and TRBJ1-4, is as follows: ETGVTQSPTHLIKTRGQQVTLRCSSQSGHNTVSWYQQALGQGPQFIFQYYREEENGRGNFPPRFSGLQFPNYSSELNVNALELDDSALYLCASSQSGNEKLFFGSGTQLSVL.

V and J are TRBV7-2 and TRBJ2-3; 8 bases fit TRBD2. V lost 2 bases, J lost 0 bases, and 1 base stayed unmatched. This CDR3 has 15 amino acids. In germline, CDR1 is SGHTA, CDR2 FQGNSA. CDR3 sequence reads: CASSLTGGSTDTQYF. For the CDR3, the DNA is TGTGCCAGCAGCTTAACGGGGGGGAGCACAGATACGCAGTATTTT.

V and J are TRBV27 and TRBJ1-1; D is uncertain. The CDR3 length is 14 residues. Germline values: CDR1 MNHEY, CDR2 SMNVEV (reference sequence). V shed 3 bases and J shed 3 bases, with 11 bases lying between them. The CDR3 DNA follows: TGTGCCAGCAGTTTCGGGCCCGGGGACACTGAAGCTTTCTTT. Residues: CASSFGPGDTEAFF.

The V gene is TRBV10-3, the J gene TRBJ2-5; 7 bases are shared with TRBD1. This CDR3 is built from 14 residues. Trimming took 4 bases from V and 7 from J; bases not matched to a gene: 9. Germline V gene sequence: CDR1 ENHRY, CDR2 SYGVKD. The CDR3 sequence is CAISVGQGDGTQYF. The CDR3 nucleotides are TGTGCCATCAGTGTGGGTCAGGGGGACGGGACCCAGTACTTC.

This chain links TRBV18 with TRBJ1-1; D is unclear. V lost 2 bases, J lost 3 bases, and 16 bases lay in between. This CDR3 has 16 amino acids. Germline loops: CDR1 KGHSH, CDR2 LQKENI. The CDR3 loop is CASSPLIYGTDTEAFF. CDR3 sequence (DNA): TGTGCCAGCTCACCATTAATATATGGAACAGACACTGAAGCTTTCTTT.

The J gene is TRBJ1-4, the V gene TRBV7-8; weak D call: TRBD1 (5 bases). Germline assignment: CDR1 SGHVS and CDR2 FQNEAQ. The V end lost 5 bases, the J end lost 3 bases, and 16 bases lay between the germline ends. This CDR3 is 16 amino acids long. The CDR3 sequence is CASSPQGFWSNEKLFF. The CDR3 DNA sequence: TGTGCCAGCAGCCCCCAGGGTTTTTGGTCTAATGAAAAACTGTTTTTT.

The chain uses TRBV12-3 or TRBV12-4 and TRBJ1-1, with 7 bases aligning to TRBD1. V trimming: 7 bases; J trimming: 7 bases; junction bases outside the gene matches: 9. The CDR3 runs to 13 residues. CDR3 sequence (DNA): TGTGCCAGCACCTGGGGTGGGACAGTTGAAGCTTTCTTT. Protein product: CASTWGGTVEAFF.

The chain recombines TRBV12-3 or TRBV12-4 with TRBJ1-2, with 7 positions matching TRBD1. The CDR3 runs to 13 residues. The J segment lost 8 bases and the V segment lost 3 bases, leaving 6 bases of the junction unmatched. The CDR3 here is CASSFEGAGGYTF. CDR3 in DNA: TGTGCCAGCAGTTTTGAGGGGGCAGGAGGCTACACCTTC.

The chain recombines TRBV7-9 with TRBJ2-5; 11 bases map to TRBD1. The CDR3 loop spans 17 amino acids. Germline V gene lookup returns CDR1 SEHNR and CDR2 FQNEAQ (reference sequence). Unmatched junction bases numbered 14, after V lost 6 bases and J lost 5 bases. CDR3 protein: CASSKLRTGGVTETQYF. The CDR3, as DNA: TGTGCCAGCAGTAAACTTCGGACAGGGGGCGTGACGGAGACCCAGTACTTC.

The V gene is TRBV7-3, the J gene TRBJ1-1; 7 nucleotides match TRBD1. V trimming: 5 bases; J trimming: 10 bases; junction bases outside the gene matches: 7. CDR1 and CDR2 (germline): SGHTA, FQGTGA. This CDR3 has 12 amino acids. The CDR3 spells CASSARQGPAFF. DNA for the CDR3: TGTGCCAGCAGCGCAAGACAGGGACCAGCTTTCTTT.

This chain uses TRBV5-1 with TRBJ1-6, with TRBD1 as a possible D gene (5 bases). V was trimmed by 4 bases and J by 7 bases, leaving 18 bases between them. CDR1 and CDR2 (germline): SGHRS, YFSETQ. This CDR3 comprises 16 residues. CDR3 coding DNA: TGCGCCAGCAGCCCGGGACGGGCCGGGGGGAATTCACCCCTCCACTTT. This gives the protein CASSPGRAGGNSPLHF.

This clone was detected once. The chain uses TRBV10-3 and TRBJ2-2; D perhaps matches TRBD2 (6 bases). V was shortened by 2 bases and J by 9 bases, with 13 bases between the two germline ends. This CDR3 has 14 residues. Germline CDR1 reads ENHRY; CDR2 reads SYGVKD. CDR3 bases: TGTGCCATCAGTGAGGCCTTAGCGGCTCGGGAGCTGTTTTTT. This encodes CAISEALAARELFF.